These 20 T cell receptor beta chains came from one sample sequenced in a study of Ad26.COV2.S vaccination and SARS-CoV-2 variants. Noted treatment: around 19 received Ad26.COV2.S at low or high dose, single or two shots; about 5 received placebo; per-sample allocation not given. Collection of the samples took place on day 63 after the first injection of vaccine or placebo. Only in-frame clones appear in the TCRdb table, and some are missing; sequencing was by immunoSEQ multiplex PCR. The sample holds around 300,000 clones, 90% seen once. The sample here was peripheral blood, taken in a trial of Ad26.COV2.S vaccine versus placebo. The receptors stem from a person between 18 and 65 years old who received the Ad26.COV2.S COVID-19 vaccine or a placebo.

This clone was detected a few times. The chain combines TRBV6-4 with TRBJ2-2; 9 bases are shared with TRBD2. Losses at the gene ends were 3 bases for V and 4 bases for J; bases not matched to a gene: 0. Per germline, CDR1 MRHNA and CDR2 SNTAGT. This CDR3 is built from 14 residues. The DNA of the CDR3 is TGTGCCAGCAGTGAGCGGGGGGGCACCGGGGAGCTGTTTTTT. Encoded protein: CASSERGGTGELFF.

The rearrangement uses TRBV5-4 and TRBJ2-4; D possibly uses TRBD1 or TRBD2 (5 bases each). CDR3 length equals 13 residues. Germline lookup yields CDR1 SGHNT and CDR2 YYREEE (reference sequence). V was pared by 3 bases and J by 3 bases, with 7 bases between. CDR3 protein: CASSWDVKNIQYF. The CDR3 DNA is TGTGCCAGCAGCTGGGACGTCAAAAACATTCAGTACTTC.

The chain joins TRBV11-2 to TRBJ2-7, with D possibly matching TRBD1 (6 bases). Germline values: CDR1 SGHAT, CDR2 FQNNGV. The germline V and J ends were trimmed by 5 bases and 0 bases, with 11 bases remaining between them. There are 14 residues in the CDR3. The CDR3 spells CASSPRQASYEQYF. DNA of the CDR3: TGTGCCAGCAGCCCCCGACAGGCCTCCTACGAGCAGTACTTC.

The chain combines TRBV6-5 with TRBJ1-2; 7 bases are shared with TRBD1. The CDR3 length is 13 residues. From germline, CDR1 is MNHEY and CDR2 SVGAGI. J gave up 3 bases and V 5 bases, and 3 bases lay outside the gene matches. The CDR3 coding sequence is TGTGCCAGCAGTCCCGACAGGGACTATGGCTACACCTTC. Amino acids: CASSPDRDYGYTF.

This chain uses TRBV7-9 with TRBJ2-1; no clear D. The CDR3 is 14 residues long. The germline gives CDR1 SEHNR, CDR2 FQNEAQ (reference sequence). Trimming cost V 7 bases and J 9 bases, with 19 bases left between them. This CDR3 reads CASTAPSVPGEQFF. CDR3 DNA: TGTGCCAGCACAGCCCCGTCGGTGCCCGGTGAGCAGTTCTTC. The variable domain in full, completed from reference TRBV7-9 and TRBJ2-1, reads DTGVSQNPRHKITKRGQNVTFRCDPISEHNRLYWYRQTLGQGPEFLTYFQNEAQLEKSRLLSDRFSAERPKGSFSTLEIQRTEQGDSAMYLCASTAPSVPGEQFFGPGTRLTVL.

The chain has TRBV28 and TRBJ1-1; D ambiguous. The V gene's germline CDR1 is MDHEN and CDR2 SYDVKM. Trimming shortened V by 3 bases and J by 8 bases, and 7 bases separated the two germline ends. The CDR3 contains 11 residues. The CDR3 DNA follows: TGTGCCAGCAGTTTTTGGCCCGAAGCTTTCTTT. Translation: CASSFWPEAFF.

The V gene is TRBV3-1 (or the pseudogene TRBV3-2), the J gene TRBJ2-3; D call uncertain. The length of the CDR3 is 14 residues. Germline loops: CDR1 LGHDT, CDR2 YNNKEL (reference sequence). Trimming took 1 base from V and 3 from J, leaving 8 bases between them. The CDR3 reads CASSQGLKTDTQYF. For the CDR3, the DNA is TGTGCCAGCAGCCAAGGACTTAAGACAGATACGCAGTATTTT.

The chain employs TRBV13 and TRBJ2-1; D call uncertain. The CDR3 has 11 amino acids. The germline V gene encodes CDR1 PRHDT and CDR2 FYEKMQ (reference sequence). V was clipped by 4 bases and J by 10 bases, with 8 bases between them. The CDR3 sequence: CASSWLKEQFF. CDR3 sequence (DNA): TGTGCCAGCAGCTGGCTAAAGGAGCAGTTCTTC.

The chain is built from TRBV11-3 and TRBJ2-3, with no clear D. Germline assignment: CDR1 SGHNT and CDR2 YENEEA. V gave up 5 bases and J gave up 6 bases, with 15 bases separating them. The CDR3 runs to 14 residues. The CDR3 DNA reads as TGTGCCAGCAGCCTGCCAAACCCTCCGGATACGCAGTATTTT. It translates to CASSLPNPPDTQYF. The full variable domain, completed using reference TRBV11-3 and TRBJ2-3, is EAGVVQSPRYKIIEKKQPVAFWCNPISGHNTLYWYLQNLGQGPELLIRYENEEAVDDSQLPKDRFSAERLKGVDSTLKIQPAELGDSAVYLCASSLPNPPDTQYFGPGTRLTVL.

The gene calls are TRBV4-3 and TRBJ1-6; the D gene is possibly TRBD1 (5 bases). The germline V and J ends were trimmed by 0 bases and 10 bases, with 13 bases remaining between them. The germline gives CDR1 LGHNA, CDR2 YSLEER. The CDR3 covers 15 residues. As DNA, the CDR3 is TGCGCCAGCAGCCAAGATGGGGCGGGGGGGTCACCCCTCCACTTT. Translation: CASSQDGAGGSPLHF.

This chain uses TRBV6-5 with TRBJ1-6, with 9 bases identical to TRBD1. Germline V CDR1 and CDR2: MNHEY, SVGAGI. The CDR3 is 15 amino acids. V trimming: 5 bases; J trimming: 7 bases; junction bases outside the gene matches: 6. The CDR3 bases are TGTGCCAGCAGTCGGGGGGACAGGGCAAATTCACCCCTCCACTTT. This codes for CASSRGDRANSPLHF.

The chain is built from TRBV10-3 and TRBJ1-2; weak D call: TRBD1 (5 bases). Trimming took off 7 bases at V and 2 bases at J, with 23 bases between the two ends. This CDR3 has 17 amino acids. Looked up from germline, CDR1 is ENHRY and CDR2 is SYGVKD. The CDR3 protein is CAITHGGDGNPNYGYTF. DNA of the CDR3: TGTGCCATCACCCATGGAGGGGACGGCAACCCCAACTATGGCTACACCTTC.

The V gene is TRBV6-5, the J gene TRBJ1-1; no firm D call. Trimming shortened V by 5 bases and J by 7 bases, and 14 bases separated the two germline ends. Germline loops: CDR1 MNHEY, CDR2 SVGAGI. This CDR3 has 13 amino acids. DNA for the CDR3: TGTGCCAGCAGTCCCCGGGCCCAGGTTGAAGCTTTCTTT. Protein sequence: CASSPRAQVEAFF.

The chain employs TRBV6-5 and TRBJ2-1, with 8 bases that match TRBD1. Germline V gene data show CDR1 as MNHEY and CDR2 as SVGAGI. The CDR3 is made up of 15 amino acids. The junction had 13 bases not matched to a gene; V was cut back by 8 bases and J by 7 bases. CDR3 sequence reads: CASSSEDRVRNEQFF. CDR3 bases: TGTGCCAGCTCTAGCGAGGACAGGGTTCGGAATGAGCAGTTCTTC.

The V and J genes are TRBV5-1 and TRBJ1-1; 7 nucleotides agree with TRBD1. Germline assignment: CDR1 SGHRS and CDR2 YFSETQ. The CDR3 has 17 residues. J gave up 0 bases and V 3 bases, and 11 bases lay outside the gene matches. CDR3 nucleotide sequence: TGCGCCAGCAGCTCTGGGACAGACACTATCTTGAACACTGAAGCTTTCTTT. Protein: CASSSGTDTILNTEAFF.

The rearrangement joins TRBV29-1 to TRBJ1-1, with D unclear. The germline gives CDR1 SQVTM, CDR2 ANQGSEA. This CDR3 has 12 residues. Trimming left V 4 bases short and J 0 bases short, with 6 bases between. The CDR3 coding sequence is TGCAGCGTTGTAGGTATGAACACTGAAGCTTTCTTT. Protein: CSVVGMNTEAFF.

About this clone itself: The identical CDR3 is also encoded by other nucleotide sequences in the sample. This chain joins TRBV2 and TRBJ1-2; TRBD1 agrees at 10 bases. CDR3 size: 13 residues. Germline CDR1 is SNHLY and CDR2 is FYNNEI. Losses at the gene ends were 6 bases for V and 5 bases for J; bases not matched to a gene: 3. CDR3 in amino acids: CASRKGQGYGYTF. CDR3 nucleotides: TGTGCCAGCAGGAAGGGACAGGGGTATGGCTACACCTTC.

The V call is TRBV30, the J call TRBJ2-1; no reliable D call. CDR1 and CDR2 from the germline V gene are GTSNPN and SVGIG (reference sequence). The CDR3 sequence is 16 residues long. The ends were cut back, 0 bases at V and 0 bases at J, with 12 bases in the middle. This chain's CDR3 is CAWSVSHTSSYNEQFF. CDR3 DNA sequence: TGTGCCTGGAGTGTATCTCACACCAGCTCCTACAATGAGCAGTTCTTC.

In DNA, the CDR3 is TGTGCCAGTAGTATGGGCAGGGAACTTATCTACGAGCAGTACTTC. Translating gives CASSMGRELIYEQYF. This chain connects TRBV19 to TRBJ2-7, with a weak D call TRBD1 (5 bases). The length of the CDR3 is 15 residues. Germline-derived CDR1 and CDR2 are LNHDA and SQIVND (reference sequence). V lost 3 bases and J lost 3, with 15 bases in between. The full variable domain, rest sourced from reference TRBV19 and TRBJ2-7, is DGGITQSPKYLFRKEGQNVTLSCEQNLNHDAMYWYRQDPGQGLRLIYYSQIVNDFQKGDIAEGYSVSREKKESFPLTVTSAQKNPTAFYLCASSMGRELIYEQYFGPGTRLTVT.

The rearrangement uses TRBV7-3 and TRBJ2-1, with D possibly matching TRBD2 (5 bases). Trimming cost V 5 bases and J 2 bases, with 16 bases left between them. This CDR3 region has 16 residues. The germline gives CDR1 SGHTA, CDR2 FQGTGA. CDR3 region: CASSKAPEATYNEQFF. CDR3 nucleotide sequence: TGTGCCAGCAGCAAAGCTCCGGAGGCCACCTACAATGAGCAGTTCTTC.